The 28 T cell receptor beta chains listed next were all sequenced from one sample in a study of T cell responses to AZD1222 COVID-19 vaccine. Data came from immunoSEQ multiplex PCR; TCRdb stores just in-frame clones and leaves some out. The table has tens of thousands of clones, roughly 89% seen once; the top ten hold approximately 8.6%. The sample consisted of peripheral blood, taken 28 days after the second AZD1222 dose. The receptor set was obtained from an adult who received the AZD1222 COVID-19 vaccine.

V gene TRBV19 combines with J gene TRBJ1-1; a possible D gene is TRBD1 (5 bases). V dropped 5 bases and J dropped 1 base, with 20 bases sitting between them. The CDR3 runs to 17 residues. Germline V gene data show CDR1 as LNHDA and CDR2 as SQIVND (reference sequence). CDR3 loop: CASSPHILVGPNTEAFF. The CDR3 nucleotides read TGTGCCAGTAGTCCCCATATCCTAGTGGGACCGAACACTGAAGCTTTCTTT.

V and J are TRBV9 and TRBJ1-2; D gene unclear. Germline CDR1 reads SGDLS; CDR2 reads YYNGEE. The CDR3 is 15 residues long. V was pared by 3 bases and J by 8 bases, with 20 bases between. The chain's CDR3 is CASSARTRQTGGYTF. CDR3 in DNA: TGTGCCAGCAGCGCCCGGACCCGGCAGACCGGGGGCTACACCTTC.

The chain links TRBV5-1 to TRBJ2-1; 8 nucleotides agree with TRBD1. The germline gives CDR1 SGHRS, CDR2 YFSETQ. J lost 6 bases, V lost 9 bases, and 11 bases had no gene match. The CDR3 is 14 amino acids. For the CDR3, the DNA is TGCGCCACCAGTAGGGACAGGCCCATCAATGAGCAGTTCTTC. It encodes CATSRDRPINEQFF.

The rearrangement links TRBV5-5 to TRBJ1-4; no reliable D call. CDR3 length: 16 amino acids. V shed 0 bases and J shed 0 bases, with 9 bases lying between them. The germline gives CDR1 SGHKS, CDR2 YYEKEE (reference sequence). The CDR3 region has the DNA TGTGCCAGCAGCTTGGCGTCGGTTACAACTAATGAAAAACTGTTTTTT. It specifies CASSLASVTTNEKLFF. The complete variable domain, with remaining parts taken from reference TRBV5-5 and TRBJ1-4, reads DAGVTQSPTHLIKTRGQQVTLRCSPISGHKSVSWYQQVLGQGPQFIFQYYEKEERGRGNFPDRFSARQFPNYSSELNVNALLLGDSALYLCASSLASVTTNEKLFFGSGTQLSVL.

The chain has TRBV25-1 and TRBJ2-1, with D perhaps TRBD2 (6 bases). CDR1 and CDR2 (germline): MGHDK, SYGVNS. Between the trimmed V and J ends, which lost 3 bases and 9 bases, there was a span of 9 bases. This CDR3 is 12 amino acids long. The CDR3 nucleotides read TGTGCCAGCAGTGATCTAGCGCCTGAGCAGTTCTTC. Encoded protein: CASSDLAPEQFF.

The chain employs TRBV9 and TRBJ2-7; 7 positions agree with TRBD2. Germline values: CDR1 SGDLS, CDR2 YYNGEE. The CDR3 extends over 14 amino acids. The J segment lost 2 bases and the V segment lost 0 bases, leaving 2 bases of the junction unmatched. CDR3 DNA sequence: TGTGCCAGCAGCGTAGCGAGCGGGACCTACGAGCAGTACTTC. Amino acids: CASSVASGTYEQYF.

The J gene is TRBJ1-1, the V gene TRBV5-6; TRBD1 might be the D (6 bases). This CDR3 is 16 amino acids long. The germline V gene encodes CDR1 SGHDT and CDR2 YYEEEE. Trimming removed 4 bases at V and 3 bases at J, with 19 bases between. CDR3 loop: CASSPDSARGDTEAFF. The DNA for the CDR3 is TGTGCCAGCAGCCCGGACAGCGCCCGAGGTGACACTGAAGCTTTCTTT. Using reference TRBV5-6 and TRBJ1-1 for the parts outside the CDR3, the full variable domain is DAGVTQSPTHLIKTRGQQVTLRCSPKSGHDTVSWYQQALGQGPQFIFQYYEEEERQRGNFPDRFSGHQFPNYSSELNVNALLLGDSALYLCASSPDSARGDTEAFFGQGTRLTVV.

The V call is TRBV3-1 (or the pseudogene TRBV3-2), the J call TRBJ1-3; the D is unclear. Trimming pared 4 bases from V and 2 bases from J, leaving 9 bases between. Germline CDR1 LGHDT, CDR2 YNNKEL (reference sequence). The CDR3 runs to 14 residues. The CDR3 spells CASSPLETGNTIYF. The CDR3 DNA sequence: TGTGCCAGCAGCCCCTTGGAAACTGGAAACACCATATATTTT.

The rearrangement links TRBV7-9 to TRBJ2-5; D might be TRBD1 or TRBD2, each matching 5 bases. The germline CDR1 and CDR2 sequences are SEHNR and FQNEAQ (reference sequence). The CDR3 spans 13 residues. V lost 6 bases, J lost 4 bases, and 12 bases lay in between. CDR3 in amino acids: CASRERGSETQYF. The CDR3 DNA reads TGTGCCAGCAGGGAGAGGGGTTCAGAGACCCAGTACTTC.

CDR3 residues: CASKGLPLLSGANVLTF. The CDR3 coding sequence is TGTGCCAGCAAGGGGCTGCCCCTACTTTCTGGGGCCAACGTCCTGACTTTC. The J gene is TRBJ2-6, the V gene TRBV2; D is possibly TRBD1 (5 bases). Between the trimmed V and J ends, which lost 7 bases and 1 base, there was a span of 17 bases. CDR1 and CDR2 from the germline V gene are SNHLY and FYNNEI. The CDR3 is made up of 17 amino acids.

The CDR3 nucleotides read TGTGCCAGTATCACAGGACACACGAACACCGGGGAGCTGTTTTTT. Amino acid sequence: CASITGHTNTGELFF. The chain links TRBV19 to TRBJ2-2; possibly TRBD1 for D (5 bases). CDR1 and CDR2 (germline): LNHDA, SQIVND (reference sequence). The CDR3 has 15 residues. V was clipped by 7 bases and J by 0 bases, with 12 bases between them.

In nucleotides, the CDR3 is TGCGCCAGCAGCTTCGACTACGAGCAGTACTTC. This translates into CASSFDYEQYF. The rearrangement joins TRBV5-1 to TRBJ2-7; D is undetermined. This CDR3 spans 11 amino acids. The V gene lost 2 bases and the J gene lost 3 bases, with 3 bases spanning the gap. Germline values: CDR1 SGHRS, CDR2 YFSETQ.

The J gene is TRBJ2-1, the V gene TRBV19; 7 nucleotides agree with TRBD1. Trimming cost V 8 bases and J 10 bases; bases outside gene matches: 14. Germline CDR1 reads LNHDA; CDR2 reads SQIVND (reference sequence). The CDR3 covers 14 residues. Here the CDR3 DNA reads TGTGCCAGTTCATCCGGGACAGTCCTGGGGGAGCAGTTCTTC. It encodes CASSSGTVLGEQFF. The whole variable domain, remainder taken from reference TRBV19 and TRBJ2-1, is DGGITQSPKYLFRKEGQNVTLSCEQNLNHDAMYWYRQDPGQGLRLIYYSQIVNDFQKGDIAEGYSVSREKKESFPLTVTSAQKNPTAFYLCASSSGTVLGEQFFGPGTRLTVL.

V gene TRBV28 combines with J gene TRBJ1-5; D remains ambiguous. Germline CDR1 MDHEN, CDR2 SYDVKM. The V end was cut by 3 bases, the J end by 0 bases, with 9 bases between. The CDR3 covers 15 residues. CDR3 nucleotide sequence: TGTGCCAGCAGTTTCAGAACGTATAGCAATCAGCCCCAGCATTTT. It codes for CASSFRTYSNQPQHF.

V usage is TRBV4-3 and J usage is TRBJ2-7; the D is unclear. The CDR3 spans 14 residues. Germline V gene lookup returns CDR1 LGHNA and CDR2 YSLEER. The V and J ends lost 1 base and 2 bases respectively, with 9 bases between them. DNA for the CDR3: TGCGCCAGCAGCCAAGCAACACAAACCTACGAGCAGTACTTC. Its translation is CASSQATQTYEQYF.

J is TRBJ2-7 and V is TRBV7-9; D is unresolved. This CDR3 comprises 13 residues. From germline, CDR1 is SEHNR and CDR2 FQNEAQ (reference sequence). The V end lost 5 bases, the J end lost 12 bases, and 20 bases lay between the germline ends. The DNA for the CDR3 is TGTGCCAGCAGCCAAGAGAACCCTGTATTTTGGTACTTC. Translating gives CASSQENPVFWYF.

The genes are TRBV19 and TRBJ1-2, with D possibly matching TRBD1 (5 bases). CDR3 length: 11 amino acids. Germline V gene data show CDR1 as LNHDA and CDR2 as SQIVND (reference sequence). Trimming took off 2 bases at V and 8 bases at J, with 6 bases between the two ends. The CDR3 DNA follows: TGTGCCAGTAGTATAAGGGGAGGCTACACCTTC. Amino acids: CASSIRGGYTF.

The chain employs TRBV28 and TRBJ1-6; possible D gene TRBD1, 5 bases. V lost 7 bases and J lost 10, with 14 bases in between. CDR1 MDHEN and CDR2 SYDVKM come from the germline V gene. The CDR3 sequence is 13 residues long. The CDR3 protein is CASKAGKESPLHF. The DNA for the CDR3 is TGTGCCAGCAAGGCAGGGAAGGAGTCACCCCTCCACTTT.

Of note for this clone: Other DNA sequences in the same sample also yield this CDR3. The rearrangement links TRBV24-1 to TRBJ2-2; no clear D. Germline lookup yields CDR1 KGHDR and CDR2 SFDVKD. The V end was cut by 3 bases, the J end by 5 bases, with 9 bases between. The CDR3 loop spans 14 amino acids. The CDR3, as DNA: TGTGCCACCAGTGATCGGCGGTTGACCGGGGAGCTGTTTTTT. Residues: CATSDRRLTGELFF.

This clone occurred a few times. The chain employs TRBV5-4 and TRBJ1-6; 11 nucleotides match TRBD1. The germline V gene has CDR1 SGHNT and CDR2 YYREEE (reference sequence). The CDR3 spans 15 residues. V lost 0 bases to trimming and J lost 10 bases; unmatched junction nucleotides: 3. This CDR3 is CASSLGGQGGSPLHF. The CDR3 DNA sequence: TGTGCCAGCAGCTTGGGGGGACAGGGGGGGTCACCCCTCCACTTT.

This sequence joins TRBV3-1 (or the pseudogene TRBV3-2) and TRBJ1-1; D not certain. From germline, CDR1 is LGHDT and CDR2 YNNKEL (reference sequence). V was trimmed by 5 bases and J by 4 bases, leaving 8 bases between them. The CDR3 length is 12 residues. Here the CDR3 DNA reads TGTGCCAGCAGCTCGGCGGGCACTGAAGCTTTCTTT. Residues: CASSSAGTEAFF.

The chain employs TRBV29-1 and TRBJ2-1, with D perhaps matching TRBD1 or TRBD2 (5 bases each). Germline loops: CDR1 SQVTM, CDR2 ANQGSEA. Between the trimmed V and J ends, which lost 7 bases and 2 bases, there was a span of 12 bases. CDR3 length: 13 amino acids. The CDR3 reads CSARDGTYNEQFF. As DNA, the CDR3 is TGCAGCGCTAGGGACGGCACCTACAATGAGCAGTTCTTC.

The DNA of the CDR3 is TGTGCCACCGAAGGGCCGAGGTGGGGCTCCTACGAGCAGTACGTC. The encoded protein is CATEGPRWGSYEQYV. The genes are TRBV19 and TRBJ2-7; D not certain. Trimming cost V 10 bases and J 0 bases, with 19 bases left between them. Germline V gene lookup returns CDR1 LNHDA and CDR2 SQIVND (reference sequence). This CDR3 has 15 amino acids.

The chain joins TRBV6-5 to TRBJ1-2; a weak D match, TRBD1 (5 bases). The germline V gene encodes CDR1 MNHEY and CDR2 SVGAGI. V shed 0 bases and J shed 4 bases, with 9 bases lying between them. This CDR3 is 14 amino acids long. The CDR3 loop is CASSYSRGSYGYTF. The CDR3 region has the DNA TGTGCCAGCAGTTACTCGCGGGGCAGCTATGGCTACACCTTC.

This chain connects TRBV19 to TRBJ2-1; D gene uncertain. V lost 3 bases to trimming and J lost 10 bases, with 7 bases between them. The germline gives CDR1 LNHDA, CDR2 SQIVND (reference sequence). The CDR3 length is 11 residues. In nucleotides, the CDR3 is TGTGCCAGTAGTATTGGTGGGGAGCAGTTCTTC. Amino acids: CASSIGGEQFF.

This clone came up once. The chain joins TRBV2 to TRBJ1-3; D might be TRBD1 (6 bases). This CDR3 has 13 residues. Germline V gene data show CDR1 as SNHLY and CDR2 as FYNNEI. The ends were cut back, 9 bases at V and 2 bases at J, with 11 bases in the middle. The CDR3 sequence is CASVRTAGNTIYF. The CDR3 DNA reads TGTGCCAGTGTACGGACAGCTGGAAACACCATATATTTT.

The CDR3 coding sequence is TGTGCCAGCAGAAAGTATTACGAGCAGTACTTC. It encodes CASRKYYEQYF. The V gene is TRBV6-5, the J gene TRBJ2-7; D uncertain. V dropped 6 bases and J dropped 4 bases, with 7 bases sitting between them. CDR1 is MNHEY, CDR2 SVGAGI, per germline. The CDR3 covers 11 residues.

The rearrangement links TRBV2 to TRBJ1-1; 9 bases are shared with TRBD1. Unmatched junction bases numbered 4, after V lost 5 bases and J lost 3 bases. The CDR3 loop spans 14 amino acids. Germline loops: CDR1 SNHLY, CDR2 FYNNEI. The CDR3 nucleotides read TGTGCCAGCAGTCGCCGGACAGGGGACACTGAAGCTTTCTTT. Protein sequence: CASSRRTGDTEAFF.